The 26 T cell receptor beta chains reported below all come from one sample, sequenced in a study of cytomegalovirus exposure and HLA in healthy donors (dated by TCRdb to between 2016 and 2019). The library was obtained by the immunoSEQ multiplex PCR assay. For the multiplex PCR, a mixture combining 60 forward primers for TCR Vbeta segments and 13 reverse primers for TCR Jbeta segments was used. In its TCRdb copy, this immuneACCESS table keeps in-frame sequences only and misses some clones. Where compared with another copy, unresolved V genes explain less than half of these, and the others have no known cause. A total of about 82,000 clones appear in this sample, around 10% of them only once. Together, the top ten hold almost 25% of the sample. Sequencing used PBMCs. Every receptor here comes from a man aged 55 to 69 in good health and CMV-seropositive.

To note about this clone: Its ends do not fully match the called genes, so a read error is possible. This sequence joins TRBV7-7 and TRBJ1-5; D is perhaps TRBD1 (6 bases). This CDR3 region has 17 residues. Germline V lookup: CDR1 SSHAT, CDR2 FNYEAQ (reference sequence). The CDR3 reads CASSLVRQVDSNQPQHF. Here the CDR3 DNA reads TGTGCTAGCAGCTTAGTTCGACAGGTCGATAGCAATCAGCCCCAGCATTTT.

CDR3 DNA: TGCGCCAGCAGTGCGACTTACCGGGGGTTAACTAACTATGGCTACACCTTC. It encodes CASSATYRGLTNYGYTF. The chain carries TRBV10-1 and TRBJ1-2, with a possible D match to TRBD1 (5 bases). The CDR3 is made up of 17 amino acids. In germline, CDR1 is WNHNN, CDR2 SYGVQD (reference sequence). V was pared by 4 bases and J by 0 bases, with 18 bases between.

This clone was seen a few times. The chain combines TRBV7-9 with TRBJ2-1; 8 nucleotides align to TRBD1. Germline V CDR1 and CDR2: SEHNR, FQNEAQ (reference sequence). The CDR3 is 15 amino acids. J gave up 7 bases and V 2 bases, and 7 bases lay outside the gene matches. DNA of the CDR3: TGTGCCAGCAGCTTAAGCCAGGGGGCGCTGAATGAGCAGTTCTTC. It translates to CASSLSQGALNEQFF.

This clone was observed a few times. V usage is TRBV28 and J usage is TRBJ2-7, with 7 bases that match TRBD2. The CDR3 has 14 residues. After removal of 3 bases from V and 0 bases from J, the junction contained 2 bases not matched to a gene. CDR1 and CDR2 from the germline V gene are MDHEN and SYDVKM. DNA of the CDR3: TGTGCCAGCAGTTTCGGGGGGAGCTCCTACGAGCAGTACGTC. The encoded protein is CASSFGGSSYEQYV.

This clone was picked up a small number of times. The rearrangement links TRBV7-9 to TRBJ2-3; 7 bases match TRBD2. CDR1 and CDR2 from the germline V gene are SEHNR and FQNEAQ (reference sequence). This CDR3 is 14 amino acids long. The junction had 3 bases not matched to a gene; V was cut back by 4 bases and J by 2 bases. The CDR3 sequence is CASSYGDYTDTQYF. The CDR3 coding sequence is TGTGCCAGCAGCTACGGGGACTACACAGATACGCAGTATTTT.

CDR3 nucleotide sequence: TGTGCCAGCAGTGAGTCGGGAAAAGAGACCCAGTACTTC. Amino acid sequence: CASSESGKETQYF. V is TRBV6-4 and J is TRBJ2-5; tentative D call: TRBD2 (5 bases). The germline V and J ends were trimmed by 3 bases and 3 bases, with 8 bases remaining between them. CDR3 length: 13 residues. The germline V gene encodes CDR1 MRHNA and CDR2 SNTAGT.

The chain couples TRBV4-1 to TRBJ1-5; TRBD1 matches 8 bases. Germline assignment: CDR1 MGHRA and CDR2 YSYEKL. The CDR3 totals 15 residues. V shed 1 base, J shed 7 bases, and the junction held 6 bases outside the gene matches. CDR3 DNA: TGCGCCAGCAGCCAAGTGTCTTCAGGGGGCCAGCCCCAGCATTTT. This translates into CASSQVSSGGQPQHF.

The chain combines TRBV2 with TRBJ1-1; 7 bases line up with TRBD1. V lost 6 bases, J lost 1 base, and 5 bases stayed unmatched. CDR3 length equals 14 residues. The V gene's germline CDR1 is SNHLY and CDR2 FYNNEI. Here the CDR3 DNA reads TGTGCCAGCAGCGTCAGGGACAGGAACACTGAAGCTTTCTTT. Encoded protein: CASSVRDRNTEAFF.

This clone has only a few counts. V gene TRBV18 combines with J gene TRBJ1-5, with a weak D call TRBD1 (5 bases). With 0 bases removed from V and 7 bases from J, the gap between germline ends came to 16 bases. Germline V gives CDR1 KGHSH, CDR2 LQKENI. The CDR3 contains 16 residues. In nucleotides, the CDR3 is TGTGCCAGCTCACCACCGGGCCCCCAGGGAGGCCAGCCCCAGCATTTT. It specifies CASSPPGPQGGQPQHF.

This clone came up a few times. The V call is TRBV30, the J call TRBJ1-1; D perhaps matches TRBD1 (6 bases). Germline V gene data show CDR1 as GTSNPN and CDR2 as SVGIG (reference sequence). With 2 bases removed from V and 3 bases from J, the gap between germline ends came to 16 bases. The CDR3 extends over 15 amino acids. The CDR3 loop is CAWSSLQGWDTEAFF. The CDR3 coding sequence is TGTGCCTGGAGTTCCTTACAGGGATGGGACACTGAAGCTTTCTTT.

The chain carries TRBV19 and TRBJ1-1; D not certain. Trimming took 7 bases from V and 0 from J, leaving 9 bases between them. CDR1 is LNHDA and CDR2 is SQIVND in the germline V gene (reference sequence). The CDR3 is 13 residues long. CDR3 sequence: CASKEQMNTEAFF. The DNA of the CDR3 is TGTGCCAGTAAGGAACAGATGAACACTGAAGCTTTCTTT.

This clone was observed a handful of times. V is TRBV7-6 and J is TRBJ2-7; TRBD1 agrees at 9 bases. J lost 5 bases, V lost 0 bases, and 14 bases had no gene match. The CDR3 has 18 residues. Germline V lookup: CDR1 SGHVS, CDR2 FNYEAQ. The CDR3 DNA is TGTGCCAGCAGCTTAGCGCAGGGGACAGGGTATATAGCAAACGAGCAGTACTTC. Translating it yields CASSLAQGTGYIANEQYF.

This clone was recorded at least ten times. V gene TRBV5-1 combines with J gene TRBJ1-1, with D uncertain. V dropped 0 bases and J dropped 5 bases, with 11 bases sitting between them. CDR1 is SGHRS and CDR2 is YFSETQ in the germline V gene. The CDR3 has 14 residues. The CDR3 DNA is TGCGCCAGCAGCTTGGACACCCGAGGGACTGAAGCTTTCTTT. Translating it yields CASSLDTRGTEAFF.

This clone was picked up a small number of times. The chain links TRBV18 to TRBJ1-5, with 7 bases that match TRBD1. The CDR3 totals 15 residues. Trimming removed 1 base from V and 2 bases from J; junction bases left unmatched: 2. From germline, CDR1 is KGHSH and CDR2 LQKENI. The CDR3 DNA is TGTGCCAGCTCACCACAGGGGGCTGGCAATCAGCCCCAGCATTTT. Translation gives CASSPQGAGNQPQHF. Full variable domain (outside the CDR3, taken from reference TRBV18 and TRBJ1-5): NAGVMQNPRHLVRRRGQEARLRCSPMKGHSHVYWYRQLPEEGLKFMVYLQKENIIDESGMPKERFSAEFPKEGPSILRIQQVVRGDSAAYFCASSPQGAGNQPQHFGDGTRLSIL.

This clone was seen a handful of times. The J gene is TRBJ1-5, the V gene TRBV28, with 10 bases aligning to TRBD1. Germline CDR1 is MDHEN and CDR2 is SYDVKM. V was pared by 6 bases and J by 6 bases, with 11 bases of the junction left unmatched. The CDR3 extends over 16 amino acids. The CDR3 region is CASRFGDRGKSQPQHF. CDR3 coding DNA: TGTGCCAGCAGATTTGGGGACAGGGGAAAAAGTCAGCCCCAGCATTTT.

This clone was observed a handful of times. The genes are TRBV5-3 and TRBJ2-7; 7 bases match TRBD1. TRBV5-3 falls under the ORF class, with uncertain function. The V gene end was trimmed by 2 bases and the J gene end by 5 bases; junction bases not matched to a gene: 7. This CDR3 has 14 residues. This CDR3 is CARSFDRVKNEQYV. For the CDR3, the DNA is TGTGCCAGAAGCTTCGACAGGGTGAAGAACGAGCAGTACGTC.

The V call is TRBV15, the J call TRBJ1-5; 12 nucleotides agree with TRBD1. The CDR3 contains 15 residues. Looked up from germline, CDR1 is LNHNV and CDR2 is YYDKDF (reference sequence). V shed 6 bases, J shed 5 bases, and the junction held 5 bases outside the gene matches. The CDR3: CATRAGTGGHQPQHF. The CDR3, as DNA: TGTGCCACCAGAGCCGGGACAGGGGGCCATCAGCCCCAGCATTTT. The whole variable domain, remainder taken from reference TRBV15 and TRBJ1-5, is DAMVIQNPRYQVTQFGKPVTLSCSQTLNHNVMYWYQQKSSQAPKLLFHYYDKDFNNEADTPDNFQSRRPNTSFCFLDIRSPGLGDTAMYLCATRAGTGGHQPQHFGDGTRLSIL.

The chain combines TRBV6-5 with TRBJ1-2; D perhaps matches TRBD1 (6 bases). The CDR3 has 14 residues. Per germline, CDR1 MNHEY and CDR2 SVGAGI. V was cut by 4 bases and J by 8 bases, with 17 bases left in between. The CDR3 region has the DNA TGTGCCAGCAGTTCTCACAGGGAAGAGAGAGGCTACACCTTC. The encoded protein is CASSSHREERGYTF.

Turning to this clone: Without the conserved terminal phenylalanine or tryptophan, this CDR3 likely stems from a read error. Because the CDR3's place on the DNA is in doubt, the DNA is left out and the CDR3 is given as listed by TCRdb. Other nucleotide sequences in the sample specify the same CDR3. The J gene is TRBJ2-2, the V gene TRBV5-6; whether TRBD2, the table's D call, matches the DNA was not checked. The CDR3 length is 16 residues, termini included. The germline V gene has CDR1 SGHDT and CDR2 YYEEEE. This CDR3 is CDSIDTSGRNTGEMFL.

The CDR3, as DNA: TGTGCCAGCAGCGTAAGGCCCCTAGCGGGGGGTGATACCGGGGAGCTGTTTTTT. Encoded protein: CASSVRPLAGGDTGELFF. This chain uses TRBV9 with TRBJ2-2; 11 bases line up with TRBD2. The germline V gene encodes CDR1 SGDLS and CDR2 YYNGEE. This CDR3 is 18 amino acids long. With V trimmed by 1 base and J by 5 bases, 10 bases remained unmatched.

This clone has more than one count but fewer than ten. V and J are TRBV28 and TRBJ2-7, with TRBD2 identical over 7 bases. The germline gives CDR1 MDHEN, CDR2 SYDVKM. This CDR3 region has 14 residues. V was clipped by 6 bases and J by 5 bases; unmatched bases: 10. The CDR3 region has the DNA TGTGCCAGCAGCCTTAGCGGGTTCCCGAACGAGCAGTACTTC. It encodes CASSLSGFPNEQYF.

This clone occurred a few times. V usage is TRBV18 and J usage is TRBJ2-7; 7 bases line up with TRBD1. The CDR3 is 14 residues long. The J segment lost 2 bases and the V segment lost 3 bases, leaving 4 bases of the junction unmatched. Germline CDR1 is KGHSH and CDR2 is LQKENI. CDR3 in DNA: TGTGCCAGCTCACCGTTGACAGGGACCTACGAGCAGTACTTC. Encoded protein: CASSPLTGTYEQYF.

This clone was found many times. The gene calls are TRBV4-2 and TRBJ1-6; tentatively, D is TRBD1 (5 bases). The germline V and J ends were trimmed by 2 bases and 11 bases, with 13 bases remaining between them. In germline, CDR1 is LGHNA, CDR2 YNFKEQ. The CDR3 runs 14 residues. For the CDR3, the DNA is TGTGCCAGCAGCCAACCAGACAGTGACACACCCCTCCACTTT. This encodes CASSQPDSDTPLHF.

The J gene is TRBJ2-5, the V gene TRBV9, with D possibly being TRBD1 (6 bases). V lost 0 bases, J lost 1 base, and 16 bases lay in between. The V gene's germline CDR1 is SGDLS and CDR2 YYNGEE. CDR3 size: 17 residues. The CDR3 loop is CASSVGLSTGTQETQYF. DNA for the CDR3: TGTGCCAGCAGCGTAGGCCTGAGTACAGGGACCCAAGAGACCCAGTACTTC.

The rearrangement joins TRBV7-3 to TRBJ2-3; possibly TRBD1 for D (6 bases). Deletions cut 5 bases from V and 5 bases from J, with 17 bases between. This CDR3 is built from 15 residues. Looked up from germline, CDR1 is SGHTA and CDR2 is FQGTGA. CDR3 in amino acids: CASSQGQGSRDTQYF. The CDR3 DNA reads TGTGCCAGCAGCCAGGGGCAGGGGAGTCGAGATACGCAGTATTTT.

The chain links TRBV5-4 to TRBJ2-5, with D perhaps matching TRBD2 (6 bases). Deletions cut 3 bases from V and 1 base from J, with 10 bases between. Germline lookup yields CDR1 SGHNT and CDR2 YYREEE (reference sequence). The CDR3 covers 14 residues. DNA of the CDR3: TGTGCCAGCAGCTCCGCGGGGACCCAAGAGACCCAGTACTTC. Encoded protein: CASSSAGTQETQYF.